This TCR beta chain derives from a study of CD8 T cells in ankylosing spondylitis. This CDR3 comprises 14 residues. The J segment lost 5 bases and the V segment lost 8 bases, leaving 7 bases of the junction unmatched. Germline lookup yields CDR1 ENHRY and CDR2 SYGVKD. Molecular-barcoded quantitative 5'-RACE produced these TCR beta libraries. TCRdb recomputed calls from the 5' RACE reads with MiXCR, one row per CDR3 protein. The table lists 180,000 or so distinct CDR3 sequences, 11% of them singletons. Study-level results: Reported data indicate significant enrichment of disease-linked clones within matched ankylosing spondylitis synovial fluid. In ankylosing spondylitis blood, a motif of roughly eight highly homologous TCR beta variants appeared characteristic.

This clonotype was seen ten or more times. The antigen is undetermined. This clonotype was sampled from a male donor with ankylosing spondylitis or in good health (not recorded which). The J gene is TRBJ1-5, the V gene TRBV10-3, with 9 nucleotides matching TRBD1. The sample was blood, either unsorted or a sorted T cell fraction (not recorded which). The CDR3 sequence is CAIGWTGVHQPQHF. CDR3 bases: TGTGCCATCGGTTGGACAGGGGTGCATCAGCCCCAGCATTTT.